The 8 T cell receptor beta chains given below trace back to one sample, sequenced in a study of T-cell reconstitution after alpha-beta-depleted transplantation in children. Unique molecular identifiers featured in how the TCRbeta library was prepared. TCRdb re-called the PCR reads with MiXCR, one entry per CDR3 protein. The table shows about 590,000 distinct CDR3 sequences, with 10% to 15% occurring only once. The specimen comprised PBMCs, mostly from graft donor cells, sampled 360 days after TCRalphabeta/CD19-depleted stem cell transplant. Source of these receptors: a male patient younger than 18 who had a stem cell transplant for acute myeloid leukemia, so the T cells may come from the graft donor.

This clonotype has just a few counts. The V and J genes are TRBV7-8 and TRBJ2-7; D tentatively reads TRBD1 or TRBD2 (5 bases each). This CDR3 has 18 residues. Germline CDR1 and CDR2: SGHVS and FQNEAQ. Trimming removed 5 bases from V and 2 bases from J, with 25 bases in between. The CDR3 spells CASSPYPPGRLSPYEQYF. CDR3 bases: TGTGCCAGCAGCCCTTACCCGCCGGGACGATTATCCCCCTACGAGCAGTACTTC.

This clonotype was counted at least ten times. The CDR3 loop is CATSDFRSGKPPNEQFF. In nucleotides, the CDR3 is TGTGCCACCAGTGATTTTCGAAGCGGGAAGCCCCCTAATGAGCAGTTCTTC. V usage is TRBV24-1 and J usage is TRBJ2-1, with 7 nucleotides matching TRBD2. Germline values: CDR1 KGHDR, CDR2 SFDVKD. The junction had 12 bases not matched to a gene; V was cut back by 1 base and J by 7 bases. This CDR3 is built from 17 residues.

This chain uses TRBV9 with TRBJ1-6; D is possibly TRBD1 (6 bases). With 4 bases removed from V and 7 bases from J, the gap between germline ends came to 12 bases. This CDR3 is built from 14 residues. Germline CDR1 SGDLS, CDR2 YYNGEE. The CDR3 loop is CASSIRDINSPLHF. Written as DNA, the CDR3 is TGTGCCAGCAGCATAAGGGACATCAATTCACCCCTCCACTTT.

The chain has TRBV7-9 and TRBJ2-1; TRBD1 aligns across 8 bases. The germline V gene has CDR1 SEHNR and CDR2 FQNEAQ (reference sequence). There are 16 residues in the CDR3. Trimming removed 2 bases from V and 4 bases from J; junction bases left unmatched: 7. The CDR3 DNA follows: TGTGCCAGCAGCTTACCCCGGGACAGGCGTTACAATGAGCAGTTCTTC. It translates to CASSLPRDRRYNEQFF.

The chain employs TRBV4-3 and TRBJ2-5; 8 bases fit TRBD2. Germline CDR1 LGHNA, CDR2 YSLEER. V dropped 5 bases and J dropped 2; count of bases not matched to a gene: 4. This CDR3 has 14 residues. The CDR3: CASSVSGSQETQYF. CDR3 coding DNA: TGCGCCAGCAGCGTGAGCGGGAGTCAAGAGACCCAGTACTTC.

The table lists this clonotype with a few counts. V and J are TRBV12-3 or TRBV12-4 and TRBJ1-5, with 9 positions matching TRBD1. With V trimmed by 6 bases and J by 2 bases, 11 bases remained unmatched. The CDR3 is made up of 17 amino acids. The CDR3 DNA is TGTGCCAGCAGCACAGGGACAGGGAGTGGAGGCAATCAGCCCCAGCATTTT. Translated, it gives CASSTGTGSGGNQPQHF.

This clonotype has only one observation. The V gene is TRBV5-1, the J gene TRBJ2-7; the D is unclear. This CDR3 has 13 residues. Germline CDR1 reads SGHRS; CDR2 reads YFSETQ. V was clipped by 0 bases and J by 3 bases, with 7 bases between them. CDR3 coding DNA: TGCGCCAGCAGCTTGGGGGTTTGCTACGAGCAGTACTTC. Protein sequence: CASSLGVCYEQYF.

This clonotype came up many times. The chain has TRBV7-6 and TRBJ2-7; 7 positions agree with TRBD2. J gave up 4 bases and V 3 bases, and 6 bases lay outside the gene matches. The CDR3 consists of 14 residues. Germline CDR1 SGHVS, CDR2 FNYEAQ. DNA for the CDR3: TGTGCCAGCAGCTTGTTAGCGGGTATGTACGAGCAGTACTTC. This gives the protein CASSLLAGMYEQYF. The full variable domain, completed using reference TRBV7-6 and TRBJ2-7, is GAGVSQSPRYKVTKRGQDVALRCDPISGHVSLYWYRQALGQGPEFLTYFNYEAQQDKSGLPNDRFSAERPEGSISTLTIQRTEQRDSAMYRCASSLLAGMYEQYFGPGTRLTVT.